In its sample, the clone carrying this T cell receptor (beta chain) was seen a few times. TCRdb re-derived calls from the 5' RACE reads in MiXCR, one entry per CDR3 protein. This table holds under 600,000 distinct CDR3 sequences, roughly 14% found once. The CDR3 totals 12 residues. CDR1 and CDR2 (germline): KGHDR, SFDVKD. V dropped 7 bases and J dropped 3 bases, with 5 bases sitting between them. This entry belongs to a study of T cells after yellow fever vaccination. This specimen was PBMCs, taken on the day of the yellow fever booster vaccination. The J gene is TRBJ2-2, the V gene TRBV24-1; D call uncertain. The sequence was obtained from a man aged 25 to 40 who received the YFV17D yellow fever vaccine. For the CDR3, the DNA is TGTGCCACCAGCACTTACACCGGGGAGCTGTTTTTT. Residues: CATSTYTGELFF.